Sequencing of this TCR beta chain was carried out in a study of shared clonotypes between healthy human individuals. General study results and limits: A reduction in generation probabilities was seen for non-shared clonotypes relative to those shared by all four donors.

This clone was observed a handful of times. The antigen is not known. Method: immunoSEQ multiplex PCR; TCRdb's copy keeps in-frame clones and lacks some. Of more than 2 million clones in the sample, around 95% are singletons; the top ten hold around 0.13%. What was sequenced was naive CD4+ T cells sorted from blood. Subset denoted: CD45RA+ positively selected. The clonotype originates from a man younger than 35 in good health.

CDR3 region: CASSYAEDGYTF. The CDR3 DNA sequence: TGTGCCAGCAGTTACGCGGAGGATGGCTACACCTTC. The chain is built from TRBV6-6 and TRBJ1-2; D is undetermined. The CDR3 runs 12 residues. CDR1 and CDR2 from the germline V gene are MNHNY and SVGAGI (reference sequence). V was pared by 2 bases and J by 6 bases, with 7 bases between.